The source of this T cell receptor beta chain is a study of blood T cells in healthy people across ages. For the second PCR, which ran for about 7 to 11 cycles, a sample-barcoded 5' primer and a J-beta primer mix were used. Each TCR beta cDNA got a 12-nucleotide random molecular identifier. TCRdb redid the calling of the 5' RACE reads with MiXCR, one entry per CDR3 protein. The sample records about 1.8 million distinct CDR3 sequences, around half being singletons. Trimming cost V 6 bases and J 7 bases; bases outside gene matches: 12. The CDR3 sequence is 15 residues long. The germline gives CDR1 ENHRY, CDR2 SYGVKD.

The clonotype comes from a woman between 35 and 50 years old in good health. This chain links TRBV10-3 with TRBJ2-1, with 7 bases lining up with TRBD1. Sample: blood. CDR3 sequence reads: CAISPNRQGQNEQFF. CDR3 bases: TGTGCCATCAGCCCCAACCGTCAGGGACAGAATGAGCAGTTCTTC.